The 18 T cell receptor beta chains given below trace back to one sample, sequenced in a study of blood T cell repertoires in COVID-19. Profiling relied on immunoSEQ multiplex PCR, and the TCRdb table lists in-frame clones only, not all of them. This table has roughly 250,000 clones, around 79% appearing once. The sequenced material came from peripheral blood. These receptors originate from a woman aged 80 or older with acute or convalescent COVID-19.

A few counts support this clone. The rearrangement links TRBV12-5 to TRBJ2-7; 8 nucleotides match TRBD2. The CDR3 is 14 amino acids. Germline CDR1 reads LGHNT; CDR2 reads FRNRAP. Losses at the gene ends were 4 bases for V and 4 bases for J; bases not matched to a gene: 6. This CDR3 reads CASGSGTRGYEQYF. CDR3 in DNA: TGTGCTAGTGGTTCCGGGACTAGGGGGTACGAGCAGTACTTC. Using reference TRBV12-5 and TRBJ2-7 for the parts outside the CDR3, the full variable domain is DARVTQTPRHKVTEMGQEVTMRCQPILGHNTVFWYRQTMMQGLELLAYFRNRAPLDDSGMPKDRFSAEMPDATLATLKIQPSEPRDSAVYFCASGSGTRGYEQYFGPGTRLTVT.

The genes are TRBV7-9 and TRBJ1-2; 7 bases align to TRBD1. This CDR3 has 15 amino acids. The germline V gene has CDR1 SEHNR and CDR2 FQNEAQ (reference sequence). With 1 base clipped from V and 0 bases from J, the junction kept 2 bases outside the gene matches. CDR3 coding DNA: TGTGCCAGCAGCTTAGGGACAGGCACTAACTATGGCTACACCTTC. Translating gives CASSLGTGTNYGYTF.

This chain uses TRBV7-9 with TRBJ2-6, with D perhaps matching TRBD2 (5 bases). The germline V gene has CDR1 SEHNR and CDR2 FQNEAQ (reference sequence). The CDR3 spans 16 residues. Trimming shortened V by 1 base and J by 2 bases, and 9 bases separated the two germline ends. CDR3 nucleotide sequence: TGTGCCAGCAGCTTAGTCGGGGTGGCTGGGGCCAACGTCCTGACTTTC. Translated: CASSLVGVAGANVLTF.

This clone was detected a few times. This sequence joins TRBV5-4 and TRBJ2-1; 10 nucleotides align to TRBD2. CDR1 and CDR2 (germline): SGHNT, YYREEE (reference sequence). After removal of 4 bases from V and 2 bases from J, the junction contained 3 bases not matched to a gene. CDR3 size: 15 residues. CDR3 in amino acids: CASSHTSGAYNEQFF. Written as DNA, the CDR3 is TGTGCCAGCAGCCACACTAGCGGGGCCTACAATGAGCAGTTCTTC. Drawing the rest from reference TRBV5-4 and TRBJ2-1, the complete variable domain is ETGVTQSPTHLIKTRGQQVTLRCSSQSGHNTVSWYQQALGQGPQFIFQYYREEENGRGNFPPRFSGLQFPNYSSELNVNALELDDSALYLCASSHTSGAYNEQFFGPGTRLTVL.

The V call is TRBV4-1, the J call TRBJ1-4, with D maybe TRBD1 (6 bases). Germline V lookup: CDR1 MGHRA, CDR2 YSYEKL. The CDR3 covers 15 residues. V shed 0 bases and J shed 7 bases, with 12 bases lying between them. CDR3 in amino acids: CASSQEWSQGEKLFF. CDR3 bases: TGCGCCAGCAGCCAAGAGTGGTCACAGGGTGAAAAACTGTTTTTT.

This chain links TRBV27 with TRBJ1-1, with no clear D. Germline-derived CDR1 and CDR2 are MNHEY and SMNVEV (reference sequence). The V gene lost 1 base and the J gene lost 5 bases, with 8 bases spanning the gap. The CDR3 has 13 residues. The CDR3 sequence: CASSLFGGTEAFF. CDR3 nucleotides: TGTGCCAGCAGTTTATTCGGCGGGACTGAAGCTTTCTTT.

This clone was seen many times. V usage is TRBV19 and J usage is TRBJ1-5; 10 nucleotides align to TRBD1. This CDR3 contains 17 residues. J gave up 0 bases and V 5 bases, and 7 bases lay outside the gene matches. CDR1 and CDR2 from the germline V gene are LNHDA and SQIVND (reference sequence). CDR3 loop: CASSETGGQYSNQPQHF. The CDR3 DNA reads TGTGCCAGTAGTGAGACAGGGGGCCAATATAGCAATCAGCCCCAGCATTTT.

The chain combines TRBV18 with TRBJ1-1; D not certain. CDR3 length: 14 residues. Germline V gene sequence: CDR1 KGHSH, CDR2 LQKENI. V was shortened by 3 bases and J by 0 bases, with 8 bases between the two germline ends. CDR3 in amino acids: CASSPYILNTEAFF. CDR3 bases: TGTGCCAGCTCACCGTATATATTGAACACTGAAGCTTTCTTT.

V is TRBV20-1 and J is TRBJ1-2, with 8 positions matching TRBD1. The CDR3 sequence is 11 residues long. The germline V gene has CDR1 DFQATT and CDR2 SNEGSKA (reference sequence). V lost 7 bases and J lost 8; bases outside the gene matches: 6. The CDR3 sequence is CSGVTGAGYTF. CDR3 sequence (DNA): TGCAGTGGCGTGACAGGGGCCGGCTACACCTTC.

The chain couples TRBV5-6 to TRBJ1-1; D may be TRBD1 (6 bases). Between the trimmed V and J ends, which lost 2 bases and 3 bases, there was a span of 11 bases. Germline V gives CDR1 SGHDT, CDR2 YYEEEE. The CDR3 is 14 residues long. The DNA for the CDR3 is TGTGCCAGCAGCTTTGCAGGGGCGGACACTGAAGCTTTCTTT. It is translated as CASSFAGADTEAFF.

The chain employs TRBV2 and TRBJ1-3; D possibly corresponds to TRBD1 (5 bases). Trimming removed 6 bases from V and 0 bases from J, with 15 bases in between. Germline V gene data show CDR1 as SNHLY and CDR2 as FYNNEI. The CDR3 spans 16 residues. The CDR3 loop is CASRGGSTPSGNTIYF. The CDR3 DNA follows: TGTGCCAGCAGGGGGGGGAGTACGCCCTCTGGAAACACCATATATTTT. The full variable domain, in which reference TRBV2 and TRBJ1-3 provide the parts outside the CDR3, is EPEVTQTPSHQVTQMGQEVILRCVPISNHLYFYWYRQILGQKVEFLVSFYNNEISEKSEIFDDQFSVERPDGSNFTLKIRSTKLEDSAMYFCASRGGSTPSGNTIYFGEGSWLTVV.

DNA of the CDR3: TGTGCCTGGACCGGGGCAGATACGCAGTATTTT. Translation gives CAWTGADTQYF. The chain is built from TRBV30 and TRBJ2-3, with D maybe TRBD2 (5 bases). This CDR3 comprises 11 residues. Germline V gene sequence: CDR1 GTSNPN, CDR2 SVGIG (reference sequence). With 4 bases removed from V and 4 bases from J, the gap between germline ends came to 6 bases.

DNA of the CDR3: TGTGCCAGTAGTACAGGCGGGACAGGGTCCGAGACCCAGTACTTC. This gives the protein CASSTGGTGSETQYF. J is TRBJ2-5 and V is TRBV19; 9 nucleotides agree with TRBD1. The CDR3 extends over 15 amino acids. Losses at the gene ends were 4 bases for V and 5 bases for J; bases not matched to a gene: 8. Germline V lookup: CDR1 LNHDA, CDR2 SQIVND (reference sequence).

This clone has a handful of counts. The chain has TRBV5-6 and TRBJ2-1, with 11 bases matching TRBD2. Trimming took 4 bases from V and 5 from J; bases not matched to a gene: 5. The CDR3 runs 15 residues. Germline assignment: CDR1 SGHDT and CDR2 YYEEEE. The CDR3 protein is CASSPLAGGHNEQFF. Here the CDR3 DNA reads TGTGCCAGCAGCCCCCTAGCGGGAGGACACAATGAGCAGTTCTTC.

In its sample, this clone was seen once. This chain uses TRBV5-4 with TRBJ2-1; 14 bases match TRBD2. With 0 bases clipped from V and 9 bases from J, the junction kept 2 bases outside the gene matches. The CDR3 runs 15 residues. Looked up from germline, CDR1 is SGHNT and CDR2 is YYREEE (reference sequence). CDR3 DNA sequence: TGTGCCAGCAGCTTGGGGACTAGCGGGAGGAGTGAGCAGTTCTTC. Translation gives CASSLGTSGRSEQFF. Together with reference TRBV5-4 and TRBJ2-1, the CDR3 gives the full variable domain: ETGVTQSPTHLIKTRGQQVTLRCSSQSGHNTVSWYQQALGQGPQFIFQYYREEENGRGNFPPRFSGLQFPNYSSELNVNALELDDSALYLCASSLGTSGRSEQFFGPGTRLTVL.

The rearrangement links TRBV3-1 (or the pseudogene TRBV3-2) to TRBJ1-2, with 10 bases matching TRBD1. Germline values: CDR1 LGHDT, CDR2 YNNKEL (reference sequence). This CDR3 is built from 13 residues. The V and J ends lost 4 bases and 8 bases, in that order; junction bases with no gene match: 4. CDR3 in amino acids: CASSRDRGSGYTF. CDR3 DNA: TGTGCCAGCAGCCGGGACAGGGGCAGCGGCTACACCTTC.

J is TRBJ1-5 and V is TRBV3-1 (or the pseudogene TRBV3-2); D gene uncertain. Trimming shortened V by 0 bases and J by 4 bases, and 13 bases separated the two germline ends. Looked up from germline, CDR1 is LGHDT and CDR2 is YNNKEL (reference sequence). This CDR3 is 16 amino acids long. The CDR3 is CASSQDYLGRNQPQHF. For the CDR3, the DNA is TGTGCCAGCAGCCAAGATTACCTGGGGAGGAATCAGCCCCAGCATTTT.

This chain joins TRBV5-1 and TRBJ2-7; 7 bases agree with TRBD1. CDR3 size: 15 residues. V lost 0 bases and J lost 0; bases outside the gene matches: 3. Per germline, CDR1 SGHRS and CDR2 YFSETQ. The DNA of the CDR3 is TGCGCCAGCAGCTTGGTTGGGGACAGCTCCTACGAGCAGTACTTC. It codes for CASSLVGDSSYEQYF.